These 8 T cell receptor beta chains were all obtained from the same sample, sequenced in a study of radiation and T cells in renal cell carcinoma. Clones were read by immunoSEQ multiplex PCR, and TCRdb kept only the in-frame ones, dropping some. The sample has some 120,000 clones; roughly four fifths are singletons. Documented time point: baseline pretreatment blood. Described treatment: 15 Gy SBRT to primary tumor, nephrectomy 4 weeks later. The sample here was blood, taken from a patient whose treatment included radiotherapy and nephrectomy. These receptors all come from a woman aged 55-70 years with renal cell carcinoma.

The chain joins TRBV19 to TRBJ1-3, with D unresolved. CDR1 is LNHDA and CDR2 is SQIVND in the germline V gene (reference sequence). The CDR3 runs 17 residues. Deletions cut 1 base from V and 2 bases from J, with 15 bases between. The CDR3 bases are TGTGCCAGTAGTATAGCGAGTGGGCGAGGAGCTGGAAACACCATATATTTT. This gives the protein CASSIASGRGAGNTIYF. The full variable domain, its missing parts supplied by reference TRBV19 and TRBJ1-3, is DGGITQSPKYLFRKEGQNVTLSCEQNLNHDAMYWYRQDPGQGLRLIYYSQIVNDFQKGDIAEGYSVSREKKESFPLTVTSAQKNPTAFYLCASSIASGRGAGNTIYFGEGSWLTVV.

This rearrangement joins TRBV28 to TRBJ1-2; 11 positions agree with TRBD1. V lost 4 bases and J lost 0; bases outside the gene matches: 10. Germline values: CDR1 MDHEN, CDR2 SYDVKM. This CDR3 comprises 18 residues. The CDR3 coding sequence is TGTGCCAGCAGTTCCCGGACAGGGGGCGAGGGGGCTAACTATGGCTACACCTTC. Translated: CASSSRTGGEGANYGYTF.

The rearrangement uses TRBV19 and TRBJ1-1; TRBD1 might be the D (5 bases). V lost 1 base and J 1 base, leaving 10 bases between the germline ends. The V gene's germline CDR1 is LNHDA and CDR2 SQIVND (reference sequence). The CDR3 has 15 amino acids. In nucleotides, the CDR3 is TGTGCCAGTAGTATAGCGGGGAGGGGGAACACTGAAGCTTTCTTT. Encoded protein: CASSIAGRGNTEAFF.

The CDR3 region has the DNA TGCGCCAGCAGCCAAGTCTCGGTACAGCCCCAGCATTTT. Encoded protein: CASSQVSVQPQHF. The J gene is TRBJ1-5, the V gene TRBV4-1; D remains unclear. The germline V gene has CDR1 MGHRA and CDR2 YSYEKL. This CDR3 has 13 amino acids. V was cut by 1 base and J by 7 bases, with 8 bases left in between.

This chain uses TRBV10-3 with TRBJ1-1, with unresolved D. Trimming pared 7 bases from V and 2 bases from J, leaving 11 bases between. The length of the CDR3 is 13 residues. Germline CDR1 reads ENHRY; CDR2 reads SYGVKD. The CDR3 DNA reads TGTGCCATCACCCCGGCAGACAACACTGAAGCTTTCTTT. This gives the protein CAITPADNTEAFF.

The V and J genes are TRBV19 and TRBJ2-2; D not resolved. CDR3 length: 12 amino acids. Per germline, CDR1 LNHDA and CDR2 SQIVND (reference sequence). Between the trimmed V and J ends, which lost 10 bases and 5 bases, there was a span of 11 bases. The CDR3 bases are TGTGCCACCTCTACCGGTACCGGGGAGCTGTTTTTT. This sequence encodes CATSTGTGELFF.

This clone was observed a few times. V is TRBV2 and J is TRBJ2-2; D uncertain. The CDR3 totals 11 residues. In germline, CDR1 is SNHLY, CDR2 FYNNEI. Trimming removed 5 bases at V and 9 bases at J, with 7 bases between. This CDR3 is CASSLGWELFF. CDR3 coding DNA: TGTGCCAGCAGTTTAGGGTGGGAGCTGTTTTTT.

The rearrangement links TRBV20-1 to TRBJ1-5; D uncertain. CDR1 and CDR2 (germline): DFQATT, SNEGSKA (reference sequence). V dropped 3 bases and J dropped 5 bases, with 5 bases sitting between them. CDR3 length: 11 residues. The CDR3 is CSASRDQPQHF. The CDR3 nucleotides read TGCAGTGCTAGTCGGGATCAGCCCCAGCATTTT.